The rows below give T cell receptor beta chains drawn from one sample of a study of blood T cell repertoires in COVID-19. The table came from immunoSEQ multiplex PCR; TCRdb's copy has only in-frame clones and leaves some out. The sample lists around 230,000 clones, more than 65% occurring once. The material sequenced was peripheral blood. These receptors came from a woman older than 75 with acute or convalescent COVID-19. Both conserved end residues are part of each CDR3. D genes are given only for firm matches. A row's size may be missing; if present it is once, few, many or a size class.

J: TRBJ1-1; D: -; V: TRBV6-5; size: -; CDR3: CASSLTWTEAFF; DNA: TGTGCCAGCAGCTTAACATGGACTGAAGCTTTCTTT
J: TRBJ2-7; D: TRBD1; V: TRBV6-2/TRBV6-3; size: -; CDR3: CASSRQGNSYEQYF; DNA: TGTGCCAGCAGTCGACAGGGCAACTCCTACGAGCAGTACTTC
J: TRBJ2-7; D: -; V: TRBV2; size: -; CDR3: CASRAEAYEQYF; DNA: TGTGCCAGCAGGGCAGAAGCCTACGAGCAGTACTTC
J: TRBJ2-5; D: -; V: TRBV5-6; size: -; CDR3: CASSLGGGQETQYF; DNA: TGTGCCAGCAGCTTGGGAGGGGGACAAGAGACCCAGTACTTC
J: TRBJ2-7; D: TRBD2; V: TRBV11-2; size: -; CDR3: CASRLPGLEMYEQYF; DNA: TGTGCCAGCAGGCTACCGGGACTAGAGATGTACGAGCAGTACTTC
J: TRBJ2-7; D: -; V: TRBV6-5; size: few; CDR3: CASGGTVPYEQYF; DNA: TGTGCCAGCGGGGGGACAGTCCCCTACGAGCAGTACTTC
J: TRBJ1-2; D: TRBD1; V: TRBV7-9; size: few; CDR3: CASSTAGGYGYTF; DNA: TGTGCCAGCAGCACCGCAGGGGGCTATGGCTACACCTTC
J: TRBJ1-1; D: -; V: TRBV9; size: -; CDR3: CASSVEPQGRSDTEAFF; DNA: TGTGCCAGCAGCGTAGAGCCCCAAGGGAGGAGTGACACTGAAGCTTTCTTT
J: TRBJ1-2; D: TRBD1; V: TRBV12-3/TRBV12-4; size: few; CDR3: CASSRDSNYGYTF; DNA: TGTGCCAGCAGCCGGGACAGCAACTATGGCTACACCTTC
J: TRBJ1-6; D: TRBD1; V: TRBV28; size: -; CDR3: CASSTGQGVYNSPLHF; DNA: TGTGCCAGCAGTACAGGACAGGGGGTCTATAATTCACCCCTCCACTTT
J: TRBJ2-2; D: -; V: TRBV30; size: -; CDR3: CAWSRFGTGELFF; DNA: TGTGCCTGGAGCAGGTTCGGCACCGGGGAGCTGTTTTTT
J: TRBJ2-7; D: TRBD2; V: TRBV5-1; size: once; CDR3: CASSTQAGGVYEQYF; DNA: TGCGCCAGCAGCACCCAAGCGGGAGGAGTTTACGAGCAGTACTTC
J: TRBJ2-2; D: -; V: TRBV27; size: -; CDR3: CASSLTRNPTGELFF; DNA: TGTGCCAGCAGTTTGACCAGGAATCCCACCGGGGAGCTGTTTTTT
J: TRBJ2-7; D: TRBD1; V: TRBV15; size: -; CDR3: CATSRVTGGEQYF; DNA: TGTGCCACCAGCAGAGTAACAGGGGGCGAGCAGTACTTC
J: TRBJ2-2; D: -; V: TRBV7-2; size: -; CDR3: CASSGSRAGTGELFF; DNA: TGTGCCAGCAGCGGTAGTAGGGCGGGCACCGGGGAGCTGTTTTTT
J: TRBJ1-3; D: -; V: TRBV19; size: -; CDR3: CASRWGAGNTIYF; DNA: TGTGCCAGTAGGTGGGGAGCTGGAAACACCATATATTTT
J: TRBJ2-1; D: TRBD2; V: TRBV19; size: -; CDR3: CASSSISGGALPEFF; DNA: TGTGCCAGTAGTTCAATTAGCGGGGGGGCATTACCGGAGTTCTTC
J: TRBJ2-5; D: -; V: TRBV5-1; size: -; CDR3: CASSLAILQETQYF; DNA: TGCGCCAGCAGCTTGGCGATCCTACAAGAGACCCAGTACTTC
J: TRBJ1-6; D: -; V: TRBV19; size: -; CDR3: CASSIGVPPGINSPLHF; DNA: TGTGCCAGTAGTATAGGAGTCCCTCCCGGGATCAATTCACCCCTCCACTTT
J: TRBJ2-1; D: -; V: TRBV7-2; size: once; CDR3: CASSSVGGLSYNEQFF; DNA: TGTGCCAGCAGCTCAGTCGGGGGTCTTTCCTACAATGAGCAGTTCTTC
J: TRBJ1-3; D: TRBD1; V: TRBV29-1; size: -; CDR3: CSVGTGGGNTIYF; DNA: TGCAGCGTTGGGACAGGGGGTGGAAACACCATATATTTT
J: TRBJ1-6; D: TRBD1; V: TRBV24-1; size: -; CDR3: CATSDLGDRHNSPLHF; DNA: TGTGCCACCAGTGATCTTGGGGACAGACATAATTCACCCCTCCACTTT
J: TRBJ2-1; D: TRBD2; V: TRBV28; size: -; CDR3: CASSSPGLAGVGPFF; DNA: TGTGCCAGCAGTAGTCCGGGACTAGCGGGAGTTGGTCCGTTCTTC
J: TRBJ2-4; D: TRBD2; V: TRBV5-4; size: -; CDR3: CASSVGAGPLAKNIQYF; DNA: TGTGCCAGCAGCGTAGGAGCGGGGCCCCTAGCCAAAAACATTCAGTACTTC
J: TRBJ2-3; D: -; V: TRBV19; size: -; CDR3: CASKFRTAQTDTQYF; DNA: TGTGCCAGTAAGTTTCGGACAGCTCAGACAGATACGCAGTATTTT
J: TRBJ1-1; D: -; V: TRBV7-2; size: few; CDR3: CASSLHRVDTEAFF; DNA: TGTGCCAGCAGCTTACACAGGGTGGACACTGAAGCTTTCTTT
J: TRBJ2-7; D: -; V: TRBV7-9; size: -; CDR3: CASSEGLSYEQYF; DNA: TGTGCCAGCAGCGAGGGACTCTCCTACGAGCAGTACTTC
J: TRBJ2-1; D: TRBD2; V: TRBV19; size: -; CDR3: CASSIGSGSNDEQFF; DNA: TGTGCCAGTAGTATAGGAAGCGGGAGTAACGATGAGCAGTTCTTC
J: TRBJ2-7; D: TRBD1; V: TRBV6-5; size: -; CDR3: CASSSPGQFYEQYF; DNA: TGTGCCAGCAGTTCCCCGGGACAGTTCTACGAGCAGTACTTC
J: TRBJ2-7; D: TRBD1; V: TRBV20-1; size: -; CDR3: CSADRVSEQYF; DNA: TGCAGTGCCGACAGGGTTAGTGAGCAGTACTTC
J: TRBJ1-2; D: -; V: TRBV7-6; size: -; CDR3: CASSGNGYTF; DNA: TGTGCCAGCAGCGGCAATGGCTACACCTTC
J: TRBJ2-7; D: TRBD2; V: TRBV19; size: -; CDR3: CASSNPSGRRLPYEQYF; DNA: TGTGCCAGTAGCAATCCTAGCGGGAGACGGTTACCCTACGAGCAGTACTTC
J: TRBJ2-1; D: -; V: TRBV21-1; size: -; CDR3: CASSISGEQFF; DNA: TGTGCCAGCAGCATCTCAGGGGAGCAGTTCTTC
J: TRBJ1-5; D: -; V: TRBV4-2; size: -; CDR3: CASSQVRSGGNQPQHF; DNA: TGTGCCAGCAGCCAAGTACGATCCGGGGGCAATCAGCCCCAGCATTTT
J: TRBJ2-3; D: TRBD2; V: TRBV2; size: -; CDR3: CASSEALAGDGTDTQYF; DNA: TGTGCCAGCAGTGAAGCCCTAGCGGGGGACGGCACAGATACGCAGTATTTT
J: TRBJ2-7; D: TRBD1; V: TRBV3-1/TRBV3-2; size: -; CDR3: CASSQIFFSDRGLEQYF; DNA: TGTGCCAGCAGCCAGATATTCTTTTCGGACAGGGGGCTTGAGCAGTACTTC
J: TRBJ2-5; D: -; V: TRBV18; size: -; CDR3: CASSPLSSSGETQYF; DNA: TGTGCCAGCTCACCACTTTCCTCATCGGGAGAGACCCAGTACTTC
J: TRBJ1-4; D: TRBD1; V: TRBV19; size: -; CDR3: CASSTGQGGDEKLFF; DNA: TGTGCCAGTAGCACCGGACAGGGAGGAGATGAAAAACTGTTTTTT
J: TRBJ2-7; D: TRBD2; V: TRBV7-9; size: -; CDR3: CASSLDSGGADEQYF; DNA: TGTGCCAGCAGCTTAGATAGCGGGGGGGCGGACGAGCAGTACTTC
J: TRBJ1-2; D: -; V: TRBV7-8; size: -; CDR3: CASSLPTSRVYGYTF; DNA: TGTGCCAGCAGCTTACCGACTTCTCGCGTCTATGGCTACACCTTC
J: TRBJ2-5; D: -; V: TRBV21-1; size: few; CDR3: CASSKGPEGGQETQYF; DNA: TGTGCCAGCAGCAAAGGACCGGAAGGGGGCCAAGAGACCCAGTACTTC
J: TRBJ1-1; D: TRBD1; V: TRBV6-5; size: -; CDR3: CASDSRGRVVTEAFF; DNA: TGTGCCAGTGACTCCAGGGGGCGGGTGGTCACTGAAGCTTTCTTT
J: TRBJ2-2; D: TRBD1; V: TRBV19; size: few; CDR3: CASWTGPNTGELFF; DNA: TGTGCCAGTTGGACAGGCCCGAACACCGGGGAGCTGTTTTTT
J: TRBJ2-1; D: -; V: TRBV4-1; size: few; CDR3: CASSQGSQLSYNEQFF; DNA: TGCGCCAGCAGCCAAGGTTCGCAACTTTCCTACAATGAGCAGTTCTTC
J: TRBJ2-7; D: -; V: TRBV7-2; size: few; CDR3: CASTSNRHSYEQYF; DNA: TGTGCCAGCACATCGAACAGACATTCCTACGAGCAGTACTTC
J: TRBJ2-1; D: -; V: TRBV7-9; size: -; CDR3: CASSEPLNNEQFF; DNA: TGTGCCAGCAGCGAACCACTTAATAACGAGCAGTTCTTC
J: TRBJ1-2; D: -; V: TRBV2; size: few; CDR3: CASSLTGGSNGYTF; DNA: TGTGCCAGCAGCCTTACCGGGGGATCTAATGGCTACACCTTC
J: TRBJ1-4; D: TRBD1; V: TRBV5-1; size: -; CDR3: CASSFTGATNEKLFF; DNA: TGCGCCAGCAGCTTTACAGGGGCAACTAATGAAAAACTGTTTTTT
J: TRBJ2-1; D: TRBD2; V: TRBV5-4; size: -; CDR3: CASSRTSGENNEQFF; DNA: TGTGCCAGCAGCCGGACTAGCGGGGAAAACAATGAGCAGTTCTTC
J: TRBJ2-7; D: -; V: TRBV6-2/TRBV6-3; size: -; CDR3: CASSRQVSYEQYF; DNA: TGTGCCAGCAGTCGGCAGGTCTCCTACGAGCAGTACTTC
J: TRBJ1-5; D: TRBD1; V: TRBV3-1/TRBV3-2; size: -; CDR3: CASSPGGPGGNQPQHF; DNA: TGTGCCAGCAGCCCAGGGGGCCCCGGGGGCAATCAGCCCCAGCATTTT
J: TRBJ1-2; D: -; V: TRBV5-6; size: -; CDR3: CASSFYGSDRYGYTF; DNA: TGTGCCAGCAGTTTTTACGGCAGCGACCGCTATGGCTACACCTTC
J: TRBJ1-3; D: TRBD1; V: TRBV19; size: -; CDR3: CASSRTGVGNTIYF; DNA: TGTGCCAGTAGCCGGACAGGGGTAGGAAACACCATATATTTT